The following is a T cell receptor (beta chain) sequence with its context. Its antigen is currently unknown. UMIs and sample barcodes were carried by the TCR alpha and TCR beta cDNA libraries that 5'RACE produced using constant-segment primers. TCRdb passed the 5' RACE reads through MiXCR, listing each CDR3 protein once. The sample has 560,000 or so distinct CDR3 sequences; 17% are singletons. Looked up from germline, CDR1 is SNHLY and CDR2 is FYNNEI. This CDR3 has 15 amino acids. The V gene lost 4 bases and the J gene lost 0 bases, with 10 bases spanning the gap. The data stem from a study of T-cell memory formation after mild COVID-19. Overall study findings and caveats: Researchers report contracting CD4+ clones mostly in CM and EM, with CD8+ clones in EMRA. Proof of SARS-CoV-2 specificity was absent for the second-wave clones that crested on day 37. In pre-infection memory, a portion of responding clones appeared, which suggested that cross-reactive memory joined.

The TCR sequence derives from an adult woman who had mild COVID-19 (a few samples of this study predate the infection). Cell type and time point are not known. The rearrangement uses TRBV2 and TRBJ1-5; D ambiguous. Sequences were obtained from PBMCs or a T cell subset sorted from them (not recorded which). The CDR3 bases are TGTGCCAGCAGTGGTCGTCAGAATAGCAATCAGCCCCAGCATTTT. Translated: CASSGRQNSNQPQHF. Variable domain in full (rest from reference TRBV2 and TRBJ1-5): EPEVTQTPSHQVTQMGQEVILRCVPISNHLYFYWYRQILGQKVEFLVSFYNNEISEKSEIFDDQFSVERPDGSNFTLKIRSTKLEDSAMYFCASSGRQNSNQPQHFGDGTRLSIL.